This T cell receptor (beta chain) was identified in a study of cytomegalovirus exposure and HLA in healthy donors. This clone appeared a single time. The target antigen is unknown. With V trimmed by 6 bases and J by 6 bases, 11 bases remained unmatched. The CDR3 has 16 residues. Germline V gives CDR1 SEHNR, CDR2 FQNEAQ (reference sequence). The study's findings and limits: Rarity characterized most TCR sequences, yet some public TCRs appeared in many donors. A few CMV-associated chains were confirmed in vitro to be specific for CMV antigens. Overall, about 160 TCR beta chains were annotated as cytomegalovirus-associated. With high specificity and sensitivity, the classifier reportedly diagnosed cytomegalovirus status.

Only in-frame clones appear in the TCRdb table, and some are missing; sequencing was by immunoSEQ multiplex PCR. The sample has under 200,000 clones, approximately 87% seen once. The specimen sequenced was PBMCs. The receptor's source is a young woman in good health and CMV-seronegative. The chain has TRBV7-9 and TRBJ1-4; 9 bases fit TRBD1. The CDR3 DNA reads TGTGCCAGCAGTCTTGCGTTGGGACAGGGCTATGAAAAACTGTTTTTT. Translating gives CASSLALGQGYEKLFF.